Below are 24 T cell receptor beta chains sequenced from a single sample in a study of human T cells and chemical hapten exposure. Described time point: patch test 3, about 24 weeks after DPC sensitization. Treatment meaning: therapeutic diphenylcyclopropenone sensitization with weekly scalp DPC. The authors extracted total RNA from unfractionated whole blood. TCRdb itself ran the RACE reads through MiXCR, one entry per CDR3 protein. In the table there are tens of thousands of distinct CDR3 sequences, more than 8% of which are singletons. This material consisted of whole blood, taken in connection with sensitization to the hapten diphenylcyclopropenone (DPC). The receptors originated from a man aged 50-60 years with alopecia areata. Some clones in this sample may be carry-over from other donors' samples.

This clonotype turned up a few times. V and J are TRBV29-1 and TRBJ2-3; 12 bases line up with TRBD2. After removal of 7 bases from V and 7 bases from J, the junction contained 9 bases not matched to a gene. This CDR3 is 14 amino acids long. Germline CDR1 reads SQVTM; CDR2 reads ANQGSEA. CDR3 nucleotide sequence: TGCAGCGCAGAAGGACTAGCGGGATCGAATACGCAGTATTTT. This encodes CSAEGLAGSNTQYF.

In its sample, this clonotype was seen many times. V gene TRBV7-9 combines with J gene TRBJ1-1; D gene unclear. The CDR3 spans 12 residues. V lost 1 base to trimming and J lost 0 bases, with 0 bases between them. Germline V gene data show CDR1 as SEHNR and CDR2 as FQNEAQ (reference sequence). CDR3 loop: CASSLVNTEAFF. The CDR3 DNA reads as TGTGCCAGCAGCTTAGTGAACACTGAAGCTTTCTTT.

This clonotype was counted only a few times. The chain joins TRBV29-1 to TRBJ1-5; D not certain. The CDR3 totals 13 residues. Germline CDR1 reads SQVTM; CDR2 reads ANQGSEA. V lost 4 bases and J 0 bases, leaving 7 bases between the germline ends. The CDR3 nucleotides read TGCAGCGTTGTTACGCATAGCAATCAGCCCCAGCATTTT. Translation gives CSVVTHSNQPQHF.

In DNA form, the CDR3 reads TGCAGCGTCCGACAAAACCAAGAGACCCAGTACTTC. It encodes CSVRQNQETQYF. The genes are TRBV29-1 and TRBJ2-5; D is undetermined. The CDR3 runs to 12 residues. Deletions cut 6 bases from V and 0 bases from J, with 8 bases between. Germline lookup yields CDR1 SQVTM and CDR2 ANQGSEA.

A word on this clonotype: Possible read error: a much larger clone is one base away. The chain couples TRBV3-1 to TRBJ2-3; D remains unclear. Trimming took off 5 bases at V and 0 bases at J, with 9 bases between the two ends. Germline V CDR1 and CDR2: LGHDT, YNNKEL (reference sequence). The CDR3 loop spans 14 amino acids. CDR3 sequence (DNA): TGTGCCAGCAGCTACAGTGATAGCACAGATACGCAGTATTTT. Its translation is CASSYSDSTDTQYF.

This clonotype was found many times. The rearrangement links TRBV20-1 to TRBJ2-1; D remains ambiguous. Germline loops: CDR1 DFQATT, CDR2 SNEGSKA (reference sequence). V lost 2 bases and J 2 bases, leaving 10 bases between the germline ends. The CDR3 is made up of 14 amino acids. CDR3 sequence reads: CSARSTLTYNEQFF. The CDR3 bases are TGCAGTGCTAGAAGCACCCTTACCTACAATGAGCAGTTCTTC.

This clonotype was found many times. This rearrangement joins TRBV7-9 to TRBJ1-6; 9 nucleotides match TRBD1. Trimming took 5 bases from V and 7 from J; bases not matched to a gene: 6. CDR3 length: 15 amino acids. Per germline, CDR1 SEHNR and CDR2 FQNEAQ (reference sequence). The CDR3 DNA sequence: TGTGCCAGCAGCGCACAGGGGGCCACAAATTCACCCCTCCACTTT. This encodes CASSAQGATNSPLHF. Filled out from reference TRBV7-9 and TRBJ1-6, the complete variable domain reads DTGVSQNPRHKITKRGQNVTFRCDPISEHNRLYWYRQTLGQGPEFLTYFQNEAQLEKSRLLSDRFSAERPKGSFSTLEIQRTEQGDSAMYLCASSAQGATNSPLHFGNGTRLTVT.

CDR3 loop: CASSHSAVYLSSYEQYF. In nucleotides, the CDR3 is TGTGCCAGCAGCCATTCTGCAGTGTACCTGAGCTCCTACGAGCAGTACTTC. The genes are TRBV3-1 and TRBJ2-7; no clear D. The CDR3 extends over 17 amino acids. The V end was cut by 3 bases, the J end by 0 bases, with 18 bases between. The V gene's germline CDR1 is LGHDT and CDR2 YNNKEL (reference sequence).

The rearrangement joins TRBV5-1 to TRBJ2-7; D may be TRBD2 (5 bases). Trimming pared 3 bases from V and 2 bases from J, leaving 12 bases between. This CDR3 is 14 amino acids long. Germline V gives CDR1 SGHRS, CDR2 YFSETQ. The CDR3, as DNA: TGCGCCAGCAGCTCAATAGACGGGGCCTACGAGCAGTACTTC. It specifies CASSSIDGAYEQYF.

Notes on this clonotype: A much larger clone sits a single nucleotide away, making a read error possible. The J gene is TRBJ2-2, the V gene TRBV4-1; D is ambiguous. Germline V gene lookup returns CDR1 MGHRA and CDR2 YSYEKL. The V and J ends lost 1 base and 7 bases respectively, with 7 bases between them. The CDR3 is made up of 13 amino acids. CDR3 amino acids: CASSQVGIGELFF. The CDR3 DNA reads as TGCGCCAGCAGCCAAGTTGGGATCGGGGAGCTGTTTTTT.

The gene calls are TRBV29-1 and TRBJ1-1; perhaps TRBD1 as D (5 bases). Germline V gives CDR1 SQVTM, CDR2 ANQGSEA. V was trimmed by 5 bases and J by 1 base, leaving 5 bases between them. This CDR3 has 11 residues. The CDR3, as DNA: TGCAGCGTTCAGGGGAACACTGAAGCTTTCTTT. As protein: CSVQGNTEAFF. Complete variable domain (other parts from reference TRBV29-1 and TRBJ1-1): SAVISQKPSRDICQRGTSLTIQCQVDSQVTMMFWYRQQPGQSLTLIATANQGSEATYESGFVIDKFPISRPNLTFSTLTVSNMSPEDSSIYLCSVQGNTEAFFGQGTRLTVV.

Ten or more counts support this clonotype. Here the CDR3 DNA reads TGTGCCAGCAGCTTAGTGCGTACCTACGAGCAGTACTTC. This sequence encodes CASSLVRTYEQYF. V is TRBV7-6 and J is TRBJ2-7; D remains ambiguous. The V end lost 1 base, the J end lost 2 bases, and 6 bases lay between the germline ends. Germline V gene lookup returns CDR1 SGHVS and CDR2 FNYEAQ. This CDR3 contains 13 residues.

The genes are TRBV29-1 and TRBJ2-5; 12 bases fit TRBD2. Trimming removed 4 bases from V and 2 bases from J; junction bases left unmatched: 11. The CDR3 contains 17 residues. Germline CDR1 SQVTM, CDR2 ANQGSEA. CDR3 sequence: CSVAGTSGPSLQETQYF. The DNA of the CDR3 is TGCAGCGTTGCCGGGACTAGCGGGCCCAGCCTTCAAGAGACCCAGTACTTC. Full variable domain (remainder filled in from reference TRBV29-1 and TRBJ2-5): SAVISQKPSRDICQRGTSLTIQCQVDSQVTMMFWYRQQPGQSLTLIATANQGSEATYESGFVIDKFPISRPNLTFSTLTVSNMSPEDSSIYLCSVAGTSGPSLQETQYFGPGTRLLVL.

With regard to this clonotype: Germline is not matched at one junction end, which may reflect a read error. The CDR3, as DNA: TGTACCAGCAGCTTAGAGGGCAGACCCACAGATACGCAGTATTTT. It specifies CTSSLEGRPTDTQYF. The V and J genes are TRBV11-3 and TRBJ2-3; D is perhaps TRBD2 (5 bases). Germline values: CDR1 SGHNT, CDR2 YENEEA. This CDR3 comprises 15 residues.

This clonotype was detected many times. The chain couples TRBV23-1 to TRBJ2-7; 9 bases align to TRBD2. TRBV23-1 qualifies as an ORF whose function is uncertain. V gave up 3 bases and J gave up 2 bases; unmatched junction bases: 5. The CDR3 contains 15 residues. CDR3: CASSHRLAVTYEQYF. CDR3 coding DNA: TGCGCCAGCAGTCATCGACTAGCGGTTACCTACGAGCAGTACTTC.

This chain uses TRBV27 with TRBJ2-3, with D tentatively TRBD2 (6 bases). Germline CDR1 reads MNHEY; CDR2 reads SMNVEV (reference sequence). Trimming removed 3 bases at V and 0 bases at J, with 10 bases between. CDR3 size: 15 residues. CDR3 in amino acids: CASSFQRASTDTQYF. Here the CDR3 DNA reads TGTGCCAGCAGTTTCCAGCGGGCTAGCACAGATACGCAGTATTTT.

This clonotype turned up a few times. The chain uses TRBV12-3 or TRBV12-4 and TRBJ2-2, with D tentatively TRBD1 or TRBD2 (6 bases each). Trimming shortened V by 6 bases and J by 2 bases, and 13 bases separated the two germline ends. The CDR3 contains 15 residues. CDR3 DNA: TGTGCCAGCAGCCAAGGGGGACTTAACACCGGGGAGCTGTTTTTT. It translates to CASSQGGLNTGELFF.

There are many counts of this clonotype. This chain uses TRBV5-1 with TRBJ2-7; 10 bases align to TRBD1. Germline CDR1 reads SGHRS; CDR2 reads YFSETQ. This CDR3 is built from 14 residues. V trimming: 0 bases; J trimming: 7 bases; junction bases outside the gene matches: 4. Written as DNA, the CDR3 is TGCGCCAGCAGCTTGGCCGTGGGACAGGGGGAGCAGTACTTC. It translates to CASSLAVGQGEQYF.

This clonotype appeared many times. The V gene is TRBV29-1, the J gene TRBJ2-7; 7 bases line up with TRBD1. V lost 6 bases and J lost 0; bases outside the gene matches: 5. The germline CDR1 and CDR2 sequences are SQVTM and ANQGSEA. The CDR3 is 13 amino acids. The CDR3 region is CSVGQQSSYEQYF. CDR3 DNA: TGCAGCGTGGGACAGCAGAGCTCCTACGAGCAGTACTTC.

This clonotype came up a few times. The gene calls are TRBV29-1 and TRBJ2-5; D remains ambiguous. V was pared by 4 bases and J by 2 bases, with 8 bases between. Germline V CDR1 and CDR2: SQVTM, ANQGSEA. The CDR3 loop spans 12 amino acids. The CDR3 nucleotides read TGCAGCGTTGTTAGCAGGCAAGAGACCCAGTACTTC. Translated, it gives CSVVSRQETQYF.

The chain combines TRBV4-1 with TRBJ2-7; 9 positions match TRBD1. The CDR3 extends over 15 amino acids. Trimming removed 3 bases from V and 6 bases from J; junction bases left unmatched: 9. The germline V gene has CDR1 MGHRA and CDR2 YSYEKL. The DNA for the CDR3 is TGCGCCAGCAGCCACCCCTGGGGACAGGGAAGCGAGCAGTACTTC. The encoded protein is CASSHPWGQGSEQYF.

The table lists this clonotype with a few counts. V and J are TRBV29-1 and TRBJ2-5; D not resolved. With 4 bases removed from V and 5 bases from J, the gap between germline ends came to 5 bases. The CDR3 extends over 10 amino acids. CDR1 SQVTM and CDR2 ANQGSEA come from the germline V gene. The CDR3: CSVVGETQYF. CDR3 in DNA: TGCAGCGTTGTGGGCGAGACCCAGTACTTC.

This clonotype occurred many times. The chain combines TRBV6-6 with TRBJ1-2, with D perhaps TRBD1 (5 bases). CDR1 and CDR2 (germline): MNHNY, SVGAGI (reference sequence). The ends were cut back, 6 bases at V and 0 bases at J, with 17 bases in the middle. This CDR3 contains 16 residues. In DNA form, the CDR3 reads TGTGCCAGCAGAAAAAGACAGTACAGGTCTAACTATGGCTACACCTTC. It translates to CASRKRQYRSNYGYTF.

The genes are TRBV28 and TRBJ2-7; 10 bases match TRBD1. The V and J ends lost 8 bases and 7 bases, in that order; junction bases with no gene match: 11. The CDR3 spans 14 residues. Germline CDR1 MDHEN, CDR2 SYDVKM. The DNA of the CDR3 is TGTGCCAGCCGACCCGGGACAGGGGAAGGTGAGCAGTACTTC. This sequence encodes CASRPGTGEGEQYF.